This entry lists 11 T cell receptor beta chains sequenced from one sample in a study of cytotoxic CD8 clonotypes in ibrutinib-treated CLL (TCRdb year 2021). Libraries came from the immunoSEQ multiplex PCR assay. TCRdb stores this immuneACCESS table with in-frame sequences only. Part of the clones is absent; in the studies checked, under half of the shortfall reflects unresolved V genes, and no reason is known for the rest. This sample lists approximately 190,000 clones; roughly 77% were detected once. About 6.4% of the sample is held by the ten biggest clonotypes. The time point label of this sample denotes: about eleven months on ibrutinib. The material sequenced was PBMCs, taken after 12 months of ibrutinib treatment. The receptors come from a human donor with chronic lymphocytic leukemia.

The J gene is TRBJ1-1, the V gene TRBV7-2, with no clear D. Looked up from germline, CDR1 is SGHTA and CDR2 is FQGNSA. V lost 1 base to trimming and J lost 1 base, with 7 bases between them. The CDR3 has 14 amino acids. CDR3 region: CASSLESGNTEAFF. For the CDR3, the DNA is TGTGCCAGCAGCTTAGAGTCGGGGAACACTGAAGCTTTCTTT.

The CDR3 DNA sequence: TGTGCCAGCAGCCCACGACTAGCGGGGGAGCAGTTCTTC. Translating gives CASSPRLAGEQFF. V and J are TRBV9 and TRBJ2-1; 11 bases line up with TRBD2. Germline CDR1 is SGDLS and CDR2 is YYNGEE. The CDR3 consists of 13 residues. V was pared by 4 bases and J by 10 bases, with 4 bases of the junction left unmatched.

In its sample, this clone was seen a few times. The chain couples TRBV28 to TRBJ2-7; D gene unclear. The CDR3 length is 12 residues. V dropped 1 base and J dropped 6 bases, with 7 bases sitting between them. Germline CDR1 is MDHEN and CDR2 is SYDVKM. CDR3 DNA sequence: TGTGCCAGCAGTTTATACAAGTTCGAGCAGTACTTC. Its protein product is CASSLYKFEQYF.

The chain is built from TRBV5-4 and TRBJ1-1; the D gene is possibly TRBD1 (6 bases). V was clipped by 4 bases and J by 4 bases, with 8 bases between them. The CDR3 spans 12 residues. Looked up from germline, CDR1 is SGHNT and CDR2 is YYREEE (reference sequence). The CDR3 region has the DNA TGTGCCAGCAGCGTGACAGGCACTGAAGCTTTCTTT. Amino acid sequence: CASSVTGTEAFF. The whole variable domain, remainder taken from reference TRBV5-4 and TRBJ1-1, is ETGVTQSPTHLIKTRGQQVTLRCSSQSGHNTVSWYQQALGQGPQFIFQYYREEENGRGNFPPRFSGLQFPNYSSELNVNALELDDSALYLCASSVTGTEAFFGQGTRLTVV.

J is TRBJ2-7 and V is TRBV4-2; 10 nucleotides match TRBD1. Germline lookup yields CDR1 LGHNA and CDR2 YNFKEQ. The CDR3 is 15 amino acids. The J segment lost 3 bases and the V segment lost 5 bases, leaving 7 bases of the junction unmatched. The CDR3 bases are TGTGCCAGCAGCTCTCTCGGGGACAGGGGCTACGAGCAGTACTTC. Its protein product is CASSSLGDRGYEQYF.

This sequence joins TRBV5-6 and TRBJ1-6, with a tentative D call TRBD1 (5 bases). CDR1 and CDR2 (germline): SGHDT, YYEEEE. Trimming removed 0 bases from V and 7 bases from J, with 11 bases in between. The CDR3 spans 15 residues. As DNA, the CDR3 is TGTGCCAGCAGCTTGGCCCAGGCAGGGAATTCACCCCTCCACTTT. Amino acids: CASSLAQAGNSPLHF.

This clone appeared a few times. This chain connects TRBV5-6 to TRBJ1-1; D unresolved. The CDR3 is 16 residues long. Germline CDR1 and CDR2: SGHDT and YYEEEE. V lost 0 bases to trimming and J lost 0 bases, with 12 bases between them. The CDR3 sequence is CASSLAPVPVNTEAFF. DNA for the CDR3: TGTGCCAGCAGCTTGGCCCCCGTGCCGGTGAACACTGAAGCTTTCTTT. Filled out from reference TRBV5-6 and TRBJ1-1, the complete variable domain reads DAGVTQSPTHLIKTRGQQVTLRCSPKSGHDTVSWYQQALGQGPQFIFQYYEEEERQRGNFPDRFSGHQFPNYSSELNVNALLLGDSALYLCASSLAPVPVNTEAFFGQGTRLTVV.

This clone was observed a handful of times. The genes are TRBV30 and TRBJ1-6; D remains ambiguous. V was cut by 3 bases and J by 3 bases, with 3 bases left in between. Germline V lookup: CDR1 GTSNPN, CDR2 SVGIG (reference sequence). There are 12 residues in the CDR3. The DNA for the CDR3 is TGTGCCTGGAGCCACTATAATTCACCCCTCCACTTT. It specifies CAWSHYNSPLHF.

This chain uses TRBV5-4 with TRBJ2-7; unclear D gene. V was pared by 0 bases and J by 1 base, with 5 bases between. The germline CDR1 and CDR2 sequences are SGHNT and YYREEE (reference sequence). The CDR3 is made up of 13 amino acids. CDR3 sequence (DNA): TGTGCCAGCAGCTTGGATAGGTCCTACGAGCAGTACTTC. Amino acids: CASSLDRSYEQYF.

The chain uses TRBV7-9 and TRBJ2-7, with TRBD1 matching over 10 bases. V was pared by 7 bases and J by 2 bases, with 17 bases of the junction left unmatched. Germline V lookup: CDR1 SEHNR, CDR2 FQNEAQ (reference sequence). The length of the CDR3 is 18 residues. CDR3 nucleotides: TGTGCCAGCACCACCCTCTTACCGGGACAGGGGATCCCCTACGAGCAGTACTTC. It codes for CASTTLLPGQGIPYEQYF.

In DNA form, the CDR3 reads TGTGCCAGCAGCCTAGGGAACGGGGGTTATAATTCACCCCTCCACTTT. The encoded protein is CASSLGNGGYNSPLHF. The V call is TRBV4-2, the J call TRBJ1-6; D might be TRBD1 (5 bases). This CDR3 contains 16 residues. Trimming took 4 bases from V and 4 from J, leaving 14 bases between them. Looked up from germline, CDR1 is LGHNA and CDR2 is YNFKEQ.